This TCR beta chain appears in the sequencing data of a study of cytomegalovirus exposure and HLA in healthy donors. A multiplex PCR was run with 60 Vbeta primers and 13 Jbeta primers. Profiled with immunoSEQ multiplex PCR; TCRdb holds only in-frame clones, not every one. The repertoire holds approximately 150,000 clones, with 72% as singletons. A remark on this clone: Its target is not known.

Study outcomes and limitations: A link between a missense DCLRE1C variant and TCR beta V- and J-gene trimming emerged from a later analysis. The study listed about 150 cytomegalovirus-associated TCR beta chains. Analysis performed later found under 20,000 TCR beta sequences associated with HLA alleles at 0.05 false discovery rate.

Trimming took off 1 base at V and 4 bases at J, with 13 bases between the two ends. The CDR3 consists of 15 residues. Germline V gene data show CDR1 as SGHTA and CDR2 as FQGNSA. The chain recombines TRBV7-2 with TRBJ1-2; tentative D call: TRBD1 (5 bases). The clonotype was recovered from a middle-aged man in good health and CMV-seronegative. The sequenced material came from PBMCs. The CDR3 here is CASSLEAGSGYGYTF. The CDR3 nucleotides read TGTGCCAGCAGCTTAGAGGCAGGGTCGGGCTATGGCTACACCTTC.